This T cell receptor (beta chain) was retrieved from a study of T cells after yellow fever vaccination (dated by TCRdb to about 2019). Broadly, across the study: The SMART-Seq v4 Ultra Low Input RNA kit was used to prepare libraries from fractions with low cell numbers. To follow T-cell clones before and after primary and booster YFV17D yellow fever vaccination, bulk TCR alpha and beta repertoires were sequenced over time. The cohort comprised two healthy male donors, one aged 18 to 30 and one aged 30 to 40 years. Blood was collected at multiple timepoints before and after primary and secondary immunization, and bulk PBMC replicates and cell subsets were isolated. Broad study findings and their caveats: A small fraction of clonotypes showed up in both the CD4 and CD8 compartments, probably as a result of convergent recombination. The secondary T-cell response was weaker than the primary response but faster, peaking on day 5 instead of day 15. After the booster, most clones that had expanded after primary vaccination were detected again (about 95% of CD4 and over 75% of CD8), suggesting broad maintenance of memory. Computational filtering was needed because FACS-sorted repertoires could contain abundant contaminating clonotypes from the bulk population. Because the study included only a couple of donors, the extent to which the findings can be generalized is limited.

As regards this clonotype: Its antigen target is currently unknown. The record has no base qualities; no much larger clone is one base away.

The sample's treatment or condition, from its label and the paper: live attenuated yellow fever vaccine strain. At every blood-draw timepoint, two biological replicates of bulk PBMCs were collected. PBMCs were isolated from peripheral blood using a standard Ficoll-Paque protocol. TriZol was used to extract RNA from bulk PBMCs, from CD4 and CD8 fractions, and from dextramer-positive and dextramer-negative fractions. Synthesis of TCR cDNA relied on 5'RACE template switching, a step that introduced a universal primer site along with unique molecular identifiers. Priming for cDNA synthesis came from both the TCR alpha and TCR beta constant segments. Library amplification used two PCR steps, and the second PCR step added sample barcodes and sequencing adapters. Sequencing of libraries was done on Illumina HiSeq 2500 (2x100 bp) or NovaSeq (2x150 bp). The study's processing was this. Demultiplexing of reads and collapsing into UMI consensus sequences were performed with MIGEC, and V(D)J alignment was carried out with MiXCR. Vaccine-responding clonotypes were identified with edgeR using replicate PBMC samples, with FDR below 0.01 and a log2 fold change above 5 up to day 15 being required. Each bulk clonotype received a CD4 or CD8 identity based on whether the sequenced CD4 or CD8 repertoire contained that clonotype at higher abundance. The public reads were reprocessed in TCRdb via fastp at Q25 and MiXCR, keeping in-frame beta chains. All rows with the same CDR3 protein become a single entry with the most common DNA and genes. TCRdb assigned the V and J calls; the authors' analysis was not used. This sample comprises more than 450,000 distinct CDR3 sequences, 20% to 25% of them detected only once. Clones ranked in the top ten supply roughly 16% of the sample.

The germline V gene (reference sequence) gives CDR1 as SEHNR and CDR2 as FQNEAQ. The CDR3 starts with the cysteine, ends with the valine, and has 16 residues. Only CDR3 DNA is held: 48 bases, read in frame from base 1. After removal of 5 bases from V and 1 base from J, the junction retains 11 bases not matched to a gene. The receptor comes from a man aged 18-30 years who received the YFV17D yellow fever vaccine. Material: PBMCs, obtained around 3 weeks after the first yellow fever vaccination. The chain couples TRBV7-9 to TRBJ2-7; 7 middle bases align to TRBD2. This receptor has the CDR3 CASSLEVPSGSYEQYV. The DNA sequence is given as TGTGCCAGCAGCCTAGAGGTCCCTAGCGGATCCTACGAGCAGTACGTC.